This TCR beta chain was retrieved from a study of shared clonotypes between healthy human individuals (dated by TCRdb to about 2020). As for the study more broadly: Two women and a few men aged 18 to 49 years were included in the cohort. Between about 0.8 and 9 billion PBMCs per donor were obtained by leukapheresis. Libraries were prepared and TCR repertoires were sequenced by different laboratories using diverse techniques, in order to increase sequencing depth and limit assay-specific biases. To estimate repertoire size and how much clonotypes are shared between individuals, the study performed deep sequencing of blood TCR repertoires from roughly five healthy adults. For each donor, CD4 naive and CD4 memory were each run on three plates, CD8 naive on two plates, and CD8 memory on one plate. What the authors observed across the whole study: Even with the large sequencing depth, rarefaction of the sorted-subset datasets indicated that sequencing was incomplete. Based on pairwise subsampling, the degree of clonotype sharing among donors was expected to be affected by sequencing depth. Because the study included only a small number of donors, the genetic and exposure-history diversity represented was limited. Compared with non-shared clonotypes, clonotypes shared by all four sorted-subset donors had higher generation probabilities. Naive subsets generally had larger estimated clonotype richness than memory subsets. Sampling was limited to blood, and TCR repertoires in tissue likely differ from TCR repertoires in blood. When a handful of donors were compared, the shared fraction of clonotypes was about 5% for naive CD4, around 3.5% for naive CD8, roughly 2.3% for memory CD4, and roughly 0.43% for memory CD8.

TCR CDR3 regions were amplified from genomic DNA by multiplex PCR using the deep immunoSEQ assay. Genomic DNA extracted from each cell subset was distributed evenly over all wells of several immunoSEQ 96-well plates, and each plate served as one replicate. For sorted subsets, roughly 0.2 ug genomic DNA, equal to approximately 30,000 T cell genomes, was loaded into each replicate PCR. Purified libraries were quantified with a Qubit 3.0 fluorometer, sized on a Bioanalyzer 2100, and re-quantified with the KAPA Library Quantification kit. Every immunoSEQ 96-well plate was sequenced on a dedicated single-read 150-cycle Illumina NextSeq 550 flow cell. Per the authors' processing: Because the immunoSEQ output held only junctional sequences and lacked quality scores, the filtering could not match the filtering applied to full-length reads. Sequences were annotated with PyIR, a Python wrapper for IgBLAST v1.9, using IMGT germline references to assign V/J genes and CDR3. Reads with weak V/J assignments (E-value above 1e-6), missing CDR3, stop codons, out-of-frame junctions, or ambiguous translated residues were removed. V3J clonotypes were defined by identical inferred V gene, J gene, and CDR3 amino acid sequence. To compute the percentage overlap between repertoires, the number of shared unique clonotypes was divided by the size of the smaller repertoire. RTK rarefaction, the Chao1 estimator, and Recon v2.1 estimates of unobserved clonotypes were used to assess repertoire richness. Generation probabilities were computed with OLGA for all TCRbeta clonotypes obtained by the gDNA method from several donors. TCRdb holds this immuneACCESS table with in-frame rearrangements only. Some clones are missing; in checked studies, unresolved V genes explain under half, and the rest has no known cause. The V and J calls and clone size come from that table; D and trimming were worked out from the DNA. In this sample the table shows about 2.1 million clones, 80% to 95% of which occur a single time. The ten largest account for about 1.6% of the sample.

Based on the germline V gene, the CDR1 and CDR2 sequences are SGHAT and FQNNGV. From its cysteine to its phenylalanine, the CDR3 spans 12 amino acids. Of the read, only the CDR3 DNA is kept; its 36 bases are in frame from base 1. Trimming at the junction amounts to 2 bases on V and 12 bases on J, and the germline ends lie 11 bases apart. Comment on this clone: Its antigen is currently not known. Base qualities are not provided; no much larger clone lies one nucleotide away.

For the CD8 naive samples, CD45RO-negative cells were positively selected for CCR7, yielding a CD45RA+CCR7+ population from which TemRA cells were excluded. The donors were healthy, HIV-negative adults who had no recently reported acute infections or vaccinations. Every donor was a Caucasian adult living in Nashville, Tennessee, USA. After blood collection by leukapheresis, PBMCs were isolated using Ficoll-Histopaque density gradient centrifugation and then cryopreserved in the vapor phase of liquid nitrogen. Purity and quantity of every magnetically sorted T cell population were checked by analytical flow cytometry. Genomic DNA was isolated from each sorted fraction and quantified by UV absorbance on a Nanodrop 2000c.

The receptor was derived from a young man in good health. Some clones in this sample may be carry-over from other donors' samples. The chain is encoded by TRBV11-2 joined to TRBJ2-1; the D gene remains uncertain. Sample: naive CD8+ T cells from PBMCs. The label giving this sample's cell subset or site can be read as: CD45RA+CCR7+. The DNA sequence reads TGTGCCAGCAGCTTATTGGCTACCCTGCAGTTCTTC. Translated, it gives CASSLLATLQFF.